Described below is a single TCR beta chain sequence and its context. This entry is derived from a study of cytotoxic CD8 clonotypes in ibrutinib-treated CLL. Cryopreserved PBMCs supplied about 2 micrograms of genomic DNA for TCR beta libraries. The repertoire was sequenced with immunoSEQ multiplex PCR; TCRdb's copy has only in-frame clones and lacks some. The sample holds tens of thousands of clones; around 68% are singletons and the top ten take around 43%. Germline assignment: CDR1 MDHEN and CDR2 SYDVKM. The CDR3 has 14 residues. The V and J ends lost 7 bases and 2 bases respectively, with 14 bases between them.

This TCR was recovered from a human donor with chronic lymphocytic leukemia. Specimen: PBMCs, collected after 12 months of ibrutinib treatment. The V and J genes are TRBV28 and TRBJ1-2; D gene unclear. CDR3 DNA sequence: TGTGCCAGCACCCCAGGCCCGGGGAACTATGGCTACACCTTC. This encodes CASTPGPGNYGYTF.